This TCR beta chain was captured in a study of blood T cell repertoires in COVID-19. J gave up 13 bases and V 2 bases, and 8 bases lay outside the gene matches. Germline V gene sequence: CDR1 SNHLY, CDR2 FYNNEI. The CDR3 extends over 12 amino acids. Here immunoSEQ multiplex PCR was the method, and the copy in TCRdb shows in-frame clones only, minus some. The repertoire holds around 240,000 clones, with approximately 83% as singletons. Input material: peripheral blood. The TCR was taken from a woman in her twenties or thirties who had recovered from COVID-19. The chain joins TRBV2 to TRBJ2-7, with 7 positions matching TRBD1. The CDR3 nucleotides read TGTGCCAGCAGTGAAAGTGGCAGACAGGGTTACTTC. Its translation: CASSESGRQGYF.